The clone carrying this TCR beta chain was detected only once. Amplification of the TCR beta CDR3 regions used RNA transcripts (as template). After a first-round RT-PCR with HTBI primers, a second-round multiplex PCR was run. In TCRdb, the multiplex PCR reads were re-called with MiXCR into one record per CDR3 protein. The sample has some 750,000 distinct CDR3 sequences; around 40% are singletons. The data derive from a study of Graves' ophthalmopathy and Graves' hyperthyroidism. Germline CDR1 and CDR2: SGHVS and FQNEAQ. The length of the CDR3 is 14 residues. With 11 bases removed from V and 3 bases from J, the gap between germline ends came to 17 bases.

The sequence was obtained from an adult man with Graves' ophthalmopathy. J is TRBJ1-5 and V is TRBV7-8; D may be TRBD1 (6 bases). Sequencing used peripheral blood. In DNA, the CDR3 is TGTGCCTGGAGTGTCGGACAGAACAATCAGCCCCAGCATTTT. This gives the protein CAWSVGQNNQPQHF. Looking up the rest from reference TRBV7-8 and TRBJ1-5 gives the full variable domain: GAGVSQSPRYKVAKRGQDVALRCDPISGHVSLFWYQQALGQGPEFLTYFQNEAQLDKSGLPSDRFFAERPEGSVSTLKIQRTQQEDSAVYLCAWSVGQNNQPQHFGDGTRLSIL.